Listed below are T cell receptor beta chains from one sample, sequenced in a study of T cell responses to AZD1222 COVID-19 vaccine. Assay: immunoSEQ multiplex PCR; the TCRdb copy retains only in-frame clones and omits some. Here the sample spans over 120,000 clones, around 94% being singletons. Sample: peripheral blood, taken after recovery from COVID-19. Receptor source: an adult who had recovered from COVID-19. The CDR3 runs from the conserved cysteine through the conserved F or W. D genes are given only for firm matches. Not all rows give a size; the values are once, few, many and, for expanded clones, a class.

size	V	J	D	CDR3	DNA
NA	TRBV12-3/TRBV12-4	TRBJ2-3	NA	CASGFVGTDTQYF	TGTGCCAGCGGTTTTGTCGGCACAGATACGCAGTATTTT
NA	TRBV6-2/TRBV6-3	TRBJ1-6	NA	CASSYPYGQPNSPLHF	TGTGCCAGCAGTTACCCTTATGGACAGCCTAATTCACCCCTCCACTTT
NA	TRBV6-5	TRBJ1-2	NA	CASSYSAGLGGYTF	TGTGCCAGCAGTTACTCGGCCGGATTGGGGGGCTACACCTTC
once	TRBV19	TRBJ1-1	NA	CASSIKRGPMNTEAFF	TGTGCCAGTAGTATTAAAAGGGGTCCAATGAACACTGAAGCTTTCTTT
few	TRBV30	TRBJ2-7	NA	CAWSNDGSSYEQYF	TGTGCCTGGAGTAATGATGGGTCCTCCTACGAGCAGTACTTC
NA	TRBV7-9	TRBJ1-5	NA	CASSLVNPGGNQPQHF	TGTGCCAGCAGCTTAGTGAATCCCGGGGGCAATCAGCCCCAGCATTTT
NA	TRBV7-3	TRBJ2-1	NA	CASSSPTAGEWFF	TGTGCCAGCAGCTCTCCCACAGCGGGCGAATGGTTCTTC
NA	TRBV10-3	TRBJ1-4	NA	CAISVGGLEKLFF	TGTGCCATCAGTGTAGGAGGTTTAGAAAAACTGTTTTTT
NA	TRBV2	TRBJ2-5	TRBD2	CASKRILAGVETQYF	TGTGCCAGCAAGAGAATCCTAGCGGGAGTGGAGACCCAGTACTTC
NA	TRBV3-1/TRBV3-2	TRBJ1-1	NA	CASTTNVNTEAFF	TGTGCCAGCACCACGAATGTGAACACTGAAGCTTTCTTT
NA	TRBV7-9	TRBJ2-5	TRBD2	CASSSTSGYRQETQYF	TGTGCCAGCAGCTCCACTAGCGGGTACCGTCAAGAGACCCAGTACTTC
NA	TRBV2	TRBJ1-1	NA	CASRPQVITEAFF	TGTGCCAGCAGACCACAGGTTATCACTGAAGCTTTCTTT
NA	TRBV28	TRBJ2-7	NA	CASSSKPYEQYF	TGTGCCAGCAGTTCCAAGCCCTACGAGCAGTACTTC
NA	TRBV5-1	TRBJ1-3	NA	CASSPQAPSSGNTIYF	TGCGCCAGCAGCCCCCAGGCCCCGAGCTCTGGAAACACCATATATTTT
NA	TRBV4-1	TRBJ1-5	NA	CASSQEGGPLQPQHF	TGCGCCAGCAGCCAAGAGGGGGGGCCGTTGCAGCCCCAGCATTTT
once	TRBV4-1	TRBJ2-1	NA	CASSQDPASAYNEQFF	TGCGCCAGCAGCCAAGATCCTGCTAGCGCCTACAATGAGCAGTTCTTC
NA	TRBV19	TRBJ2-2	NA	CASSPAGTGELFF	TGTGCCAGTAGTCCGGCGGGGACCGGGGAGCTGTTTTTT
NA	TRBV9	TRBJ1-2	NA	CASSPDGLYGYTF	TGTGCCAGCAGCCCCGACGGGTTATATGGCTACACCTTC
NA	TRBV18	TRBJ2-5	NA	CASSPRDIETQYF	TGTGCCAGCTCACCCCGGGACATTGAGACCCAGTACTTC
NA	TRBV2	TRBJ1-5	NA	CASSVRGDSNQPQHF	TGTGCCAGCAGTGTTAGGGGTGATAGCAATCAGCCCCAGCATTTT
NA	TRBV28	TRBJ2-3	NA	CASSRAAFPDTQYF	TGTGCCAGCAGTAGGGCAGCGTTTCCAGATACGCAGTATTTT
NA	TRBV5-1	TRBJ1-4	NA	CASSLVGGRVGEKLFF	TGCGCCAGCAGCTTGGTCGGGGGCAGGGTCGGTGAAAAACTGTTTTTT
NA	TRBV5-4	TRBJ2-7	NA	CASSPPGTPQLEQYF	TGTGCCAGCAGCCCCCCCGGGACCCCCCAACTTGAACAGTACTTC
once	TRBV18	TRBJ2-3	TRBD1	CASSSGQVPTDTQYF	TGTGCCAGCTCATCGGGACAGGTCCCCACAGATACGCAGTATTTT
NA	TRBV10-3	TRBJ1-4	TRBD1	CAISESGGTGRELFF	TGTGCCATCAGTGAGTCGGGAGGGACAGGAAGAGAACTGTTTTTT
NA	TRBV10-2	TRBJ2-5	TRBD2	CASSDAGGPGETQYF	TGCGCCAGCAGTGATGCGGGAGGGCCCGGTGAGACCCAGTACTTC
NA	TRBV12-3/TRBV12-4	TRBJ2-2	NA	CASRLFSGELFF	TGTGCCAGCAGGTTATTCTCCGGGGAGCTGTTTTTT
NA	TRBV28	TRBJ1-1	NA	CASTWPEGGGEAFF	TGTGCCAGCACCTGGCCAGAGGGAGGCGGTGAAGCTTTCTTT
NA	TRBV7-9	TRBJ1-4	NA	CASSLSHRANEKLFF	TGTGCCAGCAGCTTATCCCACAGGGCTAATGAAAAACTGTTTTTT
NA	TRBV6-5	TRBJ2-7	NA	CASTPRGLSYEQYF	TGTGCCAGCACCCCAAGGGGACTCTCCTACGAGCAGTACTTC
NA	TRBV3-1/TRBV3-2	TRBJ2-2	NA	CASSQKGAGELFF	TGTGCCAGCAGCCAAAAAGGAGCCGGGGAGCTGTTTTTT
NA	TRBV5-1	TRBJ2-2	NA	CASSLAPTGTGELFF	TGCGCCAGCAGCTTGGCCCCAACGGGCACCGGGGAGCTGTTTTTT
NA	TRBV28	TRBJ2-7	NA	CASSSSGLYEQYF	TGTGCCAGCAGTTCCTCTGGACTGTACGAGCAGTACTTC
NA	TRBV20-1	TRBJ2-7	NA	CSARKSYEQYF	TGCAGTGCTAGAAAATCCTACGAGCAGTACTTC
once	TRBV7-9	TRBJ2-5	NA	CASSLNPQGETQYF	TGTGCCAGCAGCTTAAACCCCCAGGGGGAGACCCAGTACTTC
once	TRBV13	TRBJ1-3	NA	CASFDRGSAGNTIYF	TGTGCCAGCTTCGACCGGGGATCCGCTGGAAACACCATATATTTT
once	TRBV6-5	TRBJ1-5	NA	CASSYDANQPQHF	TGTGCCAGCAGTTACGATGCTAATCAGCCCCAGCATTTT
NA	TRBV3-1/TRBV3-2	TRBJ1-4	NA	CASSKILVATNEKLFF	TGTGCCAGCAGCAAGATATTAGTTGCAACTAATGAAAAACTGTTTTTT
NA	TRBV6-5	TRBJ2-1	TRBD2	CASSPLAGDNEQFF	TGTGCCAGCAGCCCACTAGCGGGAGACAATGAGCAGTTCTTC